The clone carrying this T cell receptor beta chain was seen just once. Under the authors' procedure: Nucleated cell number was recorded as an estimate derived from reference gene primer amplification. Generated by immunoSEQ multiplex PCR, the TCRdb table keeps only in-frame clones and is missing some. The V and J calls and clone size are taken from that table; D and trimming were inferred from the DNA. The sample gives tens of thousands of clones, under 85% of which show up once; 25% to 35% is in the top ten. This CDR3 region has 16 residues. CDR1 and CDR2 from the germline V gene are LNHDA and SQIVND (reference sequence). Trimming removed 3 bases at V and 0 bases at J, with 14 bases between. The data belong to a study of blood T cell repertoires in COVID-19. At the level of the study: Sites across the United States, Italy and Spain contributed samples from acute and convalescent COVID-19. PBMCs, B-cell-depleted T cells, or T cells were the source of the cDNA or gDNA that made up the material.

The chain couples TRBV19 to TRBJ1-1; no clear D gene. Specimen: peripheral blood. The TCR sequence derives from a woman aged 80 or over with acute or convalescent COVID-19. CDR3 DNA sequence: TGTGCCAGTAGTATTCTCGCGGGTTCCATGAACACTGAAGCTTTCTTT. Translated: CASSILAGSMNTEAFF.